This T cell receptor (beta chain) was captured by sequencing in a study of shared clonotypes between healthy human individuals. Study overall: CD4 naive cells filled three plates per donor, CD4 memory three, CD8 naive two and CD8 memory one.

This table comes from immunoSEQ multiplex PCR, and its TCRdb copy is limited to in-frame clones, with some not included. The sample contains 230,000 or so clones, just over 65% of which appear only once. Points from the study as a whole: The small donor group covered limited genetic and exposure diversity. The rarefaction results pointed to incomplete sorted-subset sequencing despite large depth.

Comment on this clone: Its antigen is unknown.

This CDR3 contains 15 residues. In germline, CDR1 is SEHNR, CDR2 FQNEAQ (reference sequence). V shed 1 base and J shed 5 bases, with 12 bases lying between them. This chain links TRBV7-9 with TRBJ2-1; D is unclear. Sequencing was done on a sample of memory CD4+ T cells sorted from blood. The sample's subset: CD45RA-negative fraction. This TCR was recovered from a man aged 25-45 years in good health. The CDR3 loop reads CASSLGINLDNEQFF. Written as DNA, the CDR3 is TGTGCCAGCAGCTTAGGGATTAACTTGGACAATGAGCAGTTCTTC.